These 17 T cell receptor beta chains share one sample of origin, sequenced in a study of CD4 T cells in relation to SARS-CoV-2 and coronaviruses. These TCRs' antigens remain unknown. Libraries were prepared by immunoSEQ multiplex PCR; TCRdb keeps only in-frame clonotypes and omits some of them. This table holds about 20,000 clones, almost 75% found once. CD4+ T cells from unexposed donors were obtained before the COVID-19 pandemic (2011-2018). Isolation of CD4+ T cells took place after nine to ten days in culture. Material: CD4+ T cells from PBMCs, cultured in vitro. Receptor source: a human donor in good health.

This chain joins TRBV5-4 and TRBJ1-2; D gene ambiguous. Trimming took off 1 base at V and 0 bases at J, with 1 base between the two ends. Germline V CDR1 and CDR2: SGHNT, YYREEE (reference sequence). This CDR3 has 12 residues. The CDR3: CASSLTNYGYTF. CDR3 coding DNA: TGTGCCAGCAGCTTGACTAACTATGGCTACACCTTC.

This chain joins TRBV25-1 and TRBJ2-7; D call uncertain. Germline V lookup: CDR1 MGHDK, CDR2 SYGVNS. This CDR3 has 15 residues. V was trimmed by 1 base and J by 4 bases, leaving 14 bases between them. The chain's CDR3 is CASSESTVSNYEQYF. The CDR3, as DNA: TGTGCCAGCAGTGAATCCACAGTATCCAATTACGAGCAGTACTTC.

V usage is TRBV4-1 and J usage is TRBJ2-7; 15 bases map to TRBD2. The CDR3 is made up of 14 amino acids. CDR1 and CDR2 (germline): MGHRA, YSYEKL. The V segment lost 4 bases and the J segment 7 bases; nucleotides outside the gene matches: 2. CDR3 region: CASSRGLAGGEQYF. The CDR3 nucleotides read TGCGCCAGCAGCCGGGGACTAGCGGGAGGAGAGCAGTACTTC.

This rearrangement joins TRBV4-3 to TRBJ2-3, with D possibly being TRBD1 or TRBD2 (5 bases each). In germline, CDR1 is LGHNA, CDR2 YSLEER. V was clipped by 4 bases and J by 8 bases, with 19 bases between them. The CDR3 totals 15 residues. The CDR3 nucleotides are TGCGCCAGCAGCCGTATATCCGGGACCCCCGTTACGCAGTATTTT. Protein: CASSRISGTPVTQYF.

The CDR3 DNA is TGTGCCAGCAGTTCCTCGGGATTGACTAATGAAAAACTGTTTTTT. Translating gives CASSSSGLTNEKLFF. This chain connects TRBV6-5 to TRBJ1-4, with D hard to call. The CDR3 is 15 residues long. Germline V gene sequence: CDR1 MNHEY, CDR2 SVGAGI. V was clipped by 4 bases and J by 2 bases, with 11 bases between them.

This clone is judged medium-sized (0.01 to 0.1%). The CDR3 sequence: CASSLEAANSYNEQFF. The CDR3 nucleotides are TGCGCCAGCAGCTTGGAGGCAGCAAATTCCTACAATGAGCAGTTCTTC. The rearrangement links TRBV5-1 to TRBJ2-1, with no clear D. This CDR3 contains 16 residues. V lost 0 bases and J lost 1, with 11 bases in between. Germline V lookup: CDR1 SGHRS, CDR2 YFSETQ.

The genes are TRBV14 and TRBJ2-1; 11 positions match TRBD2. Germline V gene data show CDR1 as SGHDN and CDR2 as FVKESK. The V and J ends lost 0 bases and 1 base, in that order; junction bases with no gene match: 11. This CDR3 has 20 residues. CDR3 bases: TGTGCCAGCAGCCAAGAACTAGCGGGAGTCTATGGTCGGTCCTACAATGAGCAGTTCTTC. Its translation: CASSQELAGVYGRSYNEQFF.

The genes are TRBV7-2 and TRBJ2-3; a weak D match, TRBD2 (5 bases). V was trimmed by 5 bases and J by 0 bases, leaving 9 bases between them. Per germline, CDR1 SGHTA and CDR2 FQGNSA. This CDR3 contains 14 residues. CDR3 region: CASSQDFSTDTQYF. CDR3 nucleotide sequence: TGTGCCAGCAGCCAGGACTTTAGCACAGATACGCAGTATTTT.

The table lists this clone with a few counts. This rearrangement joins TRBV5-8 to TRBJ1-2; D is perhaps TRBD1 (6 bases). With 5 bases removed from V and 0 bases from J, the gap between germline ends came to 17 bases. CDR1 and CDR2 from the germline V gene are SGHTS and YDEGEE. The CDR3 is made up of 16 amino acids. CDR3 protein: CASRKRAGDPNYGYTF. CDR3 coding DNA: TGTGCCAGCAGAAAAAGAGCAGGGGACCCTAACTATGGCTACACCTTC.

Here the CDR3 DNA reads TGCAGCGTCGACAGGGGGAACACTGAAGCTTTCTTT. This sequence encodes CSVDRGNTEAFF. V usage is TRBV29-1 and J usage is TRBJ1-1, with 8 bases matching TRBD1. Trimming at V came to 6 bases and at J to 1 base, leaving 1 base not matched to a gene. The CDR3 loop spans 12 amino acids. The germline V gene has CDR1 SQVTM and CDR2 ANQGSEA.

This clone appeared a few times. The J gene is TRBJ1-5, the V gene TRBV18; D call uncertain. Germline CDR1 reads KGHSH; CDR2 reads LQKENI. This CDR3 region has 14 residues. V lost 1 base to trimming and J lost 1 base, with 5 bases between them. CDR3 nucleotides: TGTGCCAGCTCACCACTCCCGAGCAATCAGCCCCAGCATTTT. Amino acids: CASSPLPSNQPQHF.

CDR3 protein: CAWSYQTPTDTQYF. The CDR3 coding sequence is TGTGCCTGGAGTTACCAAACTCCCACAGATACGCAGTATTTT. The V call is TRBV30, the J call TRBJ2-3; no reliable D call. The CDR3 runs 14 residues. Germline CDR1 is GTSNPN and CDR2 is SVGIG (reference sequence). V lost 2 bases and J lost 2, with 11 bases in between.

CDR3 DNA: TGCGCCAGCAGCCAAGGTGGCAGGGGCTGGAGTGAATATGGCTACACCTTC. Protein: CASSQGGRGWSEYGYTF. The genes are TRBV4-3 and TRBJ1-2; TRBD1 might be the D (6 bases). CDR3 length: 17 residues. CDR1 LGHNA and CDR2 YSLEER come from the germline V gene. Trimming took off 1 base at V and 5 bases at J, with 20 bases between the two ends.

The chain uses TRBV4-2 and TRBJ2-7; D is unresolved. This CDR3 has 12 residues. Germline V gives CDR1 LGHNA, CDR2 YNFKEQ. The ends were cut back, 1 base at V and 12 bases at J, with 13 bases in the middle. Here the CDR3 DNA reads TGTGCCAGCAGCCAAGTCGCAAGGGAAGTGTACTTC. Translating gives CASSQVAREVYF.

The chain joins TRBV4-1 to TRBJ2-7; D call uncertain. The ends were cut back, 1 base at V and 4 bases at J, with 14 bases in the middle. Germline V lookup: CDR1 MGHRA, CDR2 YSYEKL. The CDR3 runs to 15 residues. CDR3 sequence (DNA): TGCGCCAGCAGCCAAGCCCTGGAGAGCGTGTACGAGCAGTACTTC. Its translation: CASSQALESVYEQYF.

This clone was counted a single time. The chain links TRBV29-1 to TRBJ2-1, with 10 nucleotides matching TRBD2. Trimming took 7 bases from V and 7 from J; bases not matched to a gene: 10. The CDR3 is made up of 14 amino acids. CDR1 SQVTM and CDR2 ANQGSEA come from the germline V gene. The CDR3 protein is CSATPLAGVNEQFF. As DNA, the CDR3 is TGCAGCGCTACCCCTCTAGCGGGAGTAAATGAGCAGTTCTTC.

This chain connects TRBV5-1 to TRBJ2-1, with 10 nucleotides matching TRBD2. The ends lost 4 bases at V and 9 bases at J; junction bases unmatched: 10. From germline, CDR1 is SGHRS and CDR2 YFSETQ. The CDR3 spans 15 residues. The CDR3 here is CASSTRTSGLSEQFF. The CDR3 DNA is TGCGCCAGCAGCACGCGGACTAGCGGCCTCAGTGAGCAGTTCTTC.